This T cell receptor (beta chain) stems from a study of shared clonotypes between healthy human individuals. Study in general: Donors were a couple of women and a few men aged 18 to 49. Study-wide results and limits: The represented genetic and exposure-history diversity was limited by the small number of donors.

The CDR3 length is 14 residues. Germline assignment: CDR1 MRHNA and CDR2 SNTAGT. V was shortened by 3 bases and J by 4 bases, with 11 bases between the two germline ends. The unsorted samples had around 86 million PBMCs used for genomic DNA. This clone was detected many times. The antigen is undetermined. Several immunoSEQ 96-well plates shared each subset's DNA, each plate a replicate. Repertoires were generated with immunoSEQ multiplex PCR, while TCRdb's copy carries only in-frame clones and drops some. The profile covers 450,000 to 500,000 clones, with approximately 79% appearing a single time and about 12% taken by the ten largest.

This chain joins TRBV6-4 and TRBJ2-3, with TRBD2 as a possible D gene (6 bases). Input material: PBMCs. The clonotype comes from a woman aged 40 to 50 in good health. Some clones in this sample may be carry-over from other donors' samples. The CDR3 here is CASSDGGPADTQYF. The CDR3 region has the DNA TGTGCCAGCAGTGATGGAGGGCCGGCAGATACGCAGTATTTT.